Given below is one T cell receptor beta chain in context. Its antigen is not identified. The data are from a study of cytomegalovirus exposure and HLA in healthy donors. General study results and limits: Cytomegalovirus-associated TCR beta chains were listed, numbering around 150. In vitro data verified three CMV-associated chains as specific for CMV antigens.

The repertoire was sequenced with immunoSEQ multiplex PCR; TCRdb's copy has only in-frame clones and lacks some. Altogether roughly 300,000 clones are present, roughly 90% being singletons, with the ten largest covering around 0.8%. The germline V gene encodes CDR1 SGHDT and CDR2 YYEEEE. With 0 bases removed from V and 3 bases from J, the gap between germline ends came to 4 bases. CDR3 size: 12 residues. The TCR comes from a woman under 30 in good health and CMV-seronegative. The sample was PBMCs. The chain uses TRBV5-6 and TRBJ2-7, with D unresolved. The DNA of the CDR3 is TGTGCCAGCAGCTTGGTCAACTACGAGCAGTACTTC. It specifies CASSLVNYEQYF.